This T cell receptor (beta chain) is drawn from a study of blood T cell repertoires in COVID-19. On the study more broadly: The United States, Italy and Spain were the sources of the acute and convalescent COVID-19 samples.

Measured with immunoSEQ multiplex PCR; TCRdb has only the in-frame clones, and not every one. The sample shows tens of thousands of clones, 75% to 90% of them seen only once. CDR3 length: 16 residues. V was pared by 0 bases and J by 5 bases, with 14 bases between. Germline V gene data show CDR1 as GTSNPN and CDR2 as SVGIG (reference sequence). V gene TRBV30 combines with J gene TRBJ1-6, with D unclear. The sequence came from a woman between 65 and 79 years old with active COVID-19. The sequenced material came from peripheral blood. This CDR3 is CAWSVTSPVDNSPLHF. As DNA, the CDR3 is TGTGCCTGGAGTGTGACTTCCCCGGTGGATAATTCACCCCTCCACTTT.